The next 19 T cell receptor beta chains were all read from a single sample in a study of T cell responses to AZD1222 COVID-19 vaccine (dated by TCRdb to the early 2020s). Receptors were amplified or captured by the immunoSEQ multiplex PCR assay. TCRdb limited this immuneACCESS table to in-frame rearrangements with V and J called. A share of clones is missing; checked studies link under half to unresolved V genes, and the rest is unexplained. The sample has approximately 190,000 clones on record, about 90% of them singletons. Of the sample, 2.5% to 3% is held by the ten largest clones. In the paper's terms, the time point label means: baseline before first vaccination. The treatment or condition label corresponds to: meningococcal conjugate vaccine given as trial control. The source was peripheral blood, collected on day 0 of MenACWY control vaccination. The receptors were sampled from an adult in good health.

The chain combines TRBV5-4 with TRBJ2-5; TRBD1 matches at 7 bases. Germline V lookup: CDR1 SGHNT, CDR2 YYREEE (reference sequence). The V gene end was trimmed by 10 bases and the J gene end by 0 bases; junction bases not matched to a gene: 9. The CDR3 is made up of 14 amino acids. The CDR3 DNA follows: TGTGCCGAAGGGGGCAGGGTGTACCAAGAGACCCAGTACTTC. This sequence encodes CAEGGRVYQETQYF.

V is TRBV5-1 and J is TRBJ1-1, with 9 bases lining up with TRBD1. Germline trimming cut 3 bases from V and 7 bases from J; bases unmatched to any gene: 7. Germline loops: CDR1 SGHRS, CDR2 YFSETQ. This CDR3 has 14 residues. In nucleotides, the CDR3 is TGCGCCAGCAGCTCCGGGACAGGGCCGTATGAAGCTTTCTTT. This codes for CASSSGTGPYEAFF.

CDR3 in DNA: TGTGCCTGGAGTCTTAACTCCCGGCGGTACTTC. Its translation is CAWSLNSRRYF. The chain links TRBV30 to TRBJ2-7; D remains unclear. Trimming stripped 2 bases from V and 12 bases from J, with 14 bases between. CDR1 is GTSNPN, CDR2 SVGIG, per germline (reference sequence). The CDR3 is 11 residues long.

This sequence joins TRBV24-1 and TRBJ2-2; TRBD1 matches at 7 bases. With 4 bases clipped from V and 5 bases from J, the junction kept 12 bases outside the gene matches. Germline V gives CDR1 KGHDR, CDR2 SFDVKD. This CDR3 spans 17 amino acids. The CDR3 bases are TGTGCCACCAGTGAAACCGTCCGGGACAGAGTAACCGGGGAGCTGTTTTTT. Amino acid sequence: CATSETVRDRVTGELFF.

This clone occurred a few times. The chain links TRBV14 to TRBJ2-5; no firm D call. This CDR3 region has 13 residues. From germline, CDR1 is SGHDN and CDR2 FVKESK. The germline V and J ends were trimmed by 4 bases and 1 base, with 7 bases remaining between them. The CDR3 DNA reads TGTGCCAGCAGCCGAACAGTCCAAGAGACCCAGTACTTC. Its protein is CASSRTVQETQYF. Full variable domain (outside the CDR3, taken from reference TRBV14 and TRBJ2-5): EAGVTQFPSHSVIEKGQTVTLRCDPISGHDNLYWYRRVMGKEIKFLLHFVKESKQDESGMPNNRFLAERTGGTYSTLKVQPAELEDSGVYFCASSRTVQETQYFGPGTRLLVL.

The rearrangement links TRBV2 to TRBJ2-7, with D possibly called TRBD1 or TRBD2 (5 bases each). CDR3 length equals 12 residues. The V gene's germline CDR1 is SNHLY and CDR2 FYNNEI. Trimming shortened V by 6 bases and J by 6 bases, and 12 bases separated the two germline ends. The CDR3 loop reads CASRGDLGEQYF. The CDR3 DNA reads TGTGCCAGCAGGGGGGATCTGGGCGAGCAGTACTTC.

This clone was seen once. V usage is TRBV3-1 (or the pseudogene TRBV3-2) and J usage is TRBJ1-1; D unclear. Germline V gene sequence: CDR1 LGHDT, CDR2 YNNKEL (reference sequence). The CDR3 is made up of 16 amino acids. Between the trimmed V and J ends, which lost 4 bases and 3 bases, there was a span of 18 bases. CDR3 bases: TGTGCCAGCAGCCGATTCTCGGCGGCAGGCGACACTGAAGCTTTCTTT. Amino acids: CASSRFSAAGDTEAFF.

This rearrangement joins TRBV19 to TRBJ2-2; TRBD2 aligns across 8 bases. The CDR3 runs to 14 residues. The V gene's germline CDR1 is LNHDA and CDR2 SQIVND (reference sequence). V dropped 7 bases and J dropped 4; count of bases not matched to a gene: 5. CDR3 amino acids: CASNTGGATGELFF. The DNA for the CDR3 is TGTGCCAGTAATACGGGAGGGGCCACCGGGGAGCTGTTTTTT.

The genes are TRBV11-3 and TRBJ2-1; 9 nucleotides align to TRBD1. The V segment lost 5 bases and the J segment 5 bases; nucleotides outside the gene matches: 4. The CDR3 spans 14 residues. Germline values: CDR1 SGHNT, CDR2 YENEEA. The CDR3 DNA sequence: TGTGCCAGCAGCCCCTGGACAGGGGACAATGAGCAGTTCTTC. This encodes CASSPWTGDNEQFF.

J is TRBJ1-5 and V is TRBV19; no firm D call. The CDR3 totals 13 residues. The V gene lost 4 bases and the J gene lost 7 bases, with 11 bases spanning the gap. Looked up from germline, CDR1 is LNHDA and CDR2 is SQIVND (reference sequence). The CDR3 sequence is CASSREGRQPQHF. CDR3 DNA sequence: TGTGCCAGTAGTAGAGAGGGTAGGCAGCCCCAGCATTTT. The full variable domain, in which reference TRBV19 and TRBJ1-5 provide the parts outside the CDR3, is DGGITQSPKYLFRKEGQNVTLSCEQNLNHDAMYWYRQDPGQGLRLIYYSQIVNDFQKGDIAEGYSVSREKKESFPLTVTSAQKNPTAFYLCASSREGRQPQHFGDGTRLSIL.

In its sample, this clone was seen once. The rearrangement links TRBV5-5 to TRBJ2-2; no firm D call. CDR1 is SGHKS, CDR2 YYEKEE, per germline (reference sequence). The CDR3 is made up of 16 amino acids. Trimming cost V 1 base and J 1 base, with 11 bases left between them. This CDR3 is CASSLHTALNTGELFF. The CDR3 DNA reads TGTGCCAGCAGCTTGCATACAGCTCTGAACACCGGGGAGCTGTTTTTT.

This clone was counted a single time. J is TRBJ2-7 and V is TRBV29-1; tentative D call: TRBD2 (7 bases). There are 14 residues in the CDR3. The germline V gene encodes CDR1 SQVTM and CDR2 ANQGSEA. The CDR3: CFPRGRTSSYEQYF. The CDR3 DNA is TGCTTTCCGCGGGGGCGGACGAGCTCCTACGAGCAGTACTTC.

This chain joins TRBV5-1 and TRBJ1-4; D is perhaps TRBD1 (5 bases). Trimming stripped 6 bases from V and 5 bases from J, with 17 bases between. In germline, CDR1 is SGHRS, CDR2 YFSETQ. This CDR3 region has 15 residues. The CDR3: CASTRVGEINEKLFF. Here the CDR3 DNA reads TGCGCCAGCACCCGGGTGGGGGAGATAAATGAAAAACTGTTTTTT. The variable domain in full, with the rest retrieved from reference TRBV5-1 and TRBJ1-4, is KAGVTQTPRYLIKTRGQQVTLSCSPISGHRSVSWYQQTPGQGLQFLFEYFSETQRNKGNFPGRFSGRQFSNSRSEMNVSTLELGDSALYLCASTRVGEINEKLFFGSGTQLSVL.

The genes are TRBV11-2 and TRBJ2-7; possibly TRBD2 for D (6 bases). Trimming removed 5 bases at V and 6 bases at J, with 11 bases between. The CDR3 is 12 amino acids. Per the germline V gene, CDR1 is SGHAT and CDR2 is FQNNGV. CDR3 residues: CASSLLAREQYF. CDR3 DNA sequence: TGTGCCAGCAGCCTACTAGCTCGCGAGCAGTACTTC. The full variable domain, with the rest looked up from reference TRBV11-2 and TRBJ2-7, is EAGVAQSPRYKIIEKRQSVAFWCNPISGHATLYWYQQILGQGPKLLIQFQNNGVVDDSQLPKDRFSAERLKGVDSTLKIQPAKLEDSAVYLCASSLLAREQYFGPGTRLTVT.

The table lists this clone with a few counts. This chain links TRBV7-9 with TRBJ2-2; perhaps TRBD1 as D (6 bases). V was cut by 2 bases and J by 6 bases, with 7 bases left in between. The CDR3 has 13 residues. CDR1 SEHNR and CDR2 FQNEAQ come from the germline V gene (reference sequence). CDR3 DNA: TGTGCCAGCAGCTTAAAGGGGGCCGGGGAGCTGTTTTTT. Amino acid sequence: CASSLKGAGELFF.

The J gene is TRBJ1-1, the V gene TRBV30; 8 nucleotides agree with TRBD1. This CDR3 has 16 amino acids. Germline CDR1 and CDR2: GTSNPN and SVGIG (reference sequence). Trimming took 0 bases from V and 10 from J; bases not matched to a gene: 16. CDR3 loop: CAWSVPSGQVVIRAFF. The CDR3 DNA is TGTGCCTGGAGTGTACCTTCGGGACAGGTCGTTATTCGAGCTTTCTTT.

The V gene is TRBV6-5, the J gene TRBJ2-3, with D possibly matching TRBD2 (6 bases). Germline CDR1 MNHEY, CDR2 SVGAGI. The V end was cut by 5 bases, the J end by 3 bases, with 15 bases between. The length of the CDR3 is 15 residues. CDR3 nucleotides: TGTGCCAGCAGTCGACTAGAATCTGATACAGATACGCAGTATTTT. This translates into CASSRLESDTDTQYF.

The rearrangement links TRBV12-3 or TRBV12-4 to TRBJ1-5; D remains unclear. Trimming stripped 5 bases from V and 4 bases from J, with 9 bases between. The CDR3 has 13 residues. The CDR3 is CASSPPGNQPQHF. The CDR3 DNA follows: TGTGCCAGCAGTCCCCCGGGGAATCAGCCCCAGCATTTT.

The chain is built from TRBV13 and TRBJ2-7; 7 positions agree with TRBD2. Germline lookup yields CDR1 PRHDT and CDR2 FYEKMQ (reference sequence). V dropped 1 base and J dropped 4; count of bases not matched to a gene: 7. The CDR3 totals 15 residues. CDR3 sequence: CASSLAGTMIYEQYF. The CDR3 DNA reads TGTGCCAGCAGCTTAGCCGGGACTATGATTTACGAGCAGTACTTC.